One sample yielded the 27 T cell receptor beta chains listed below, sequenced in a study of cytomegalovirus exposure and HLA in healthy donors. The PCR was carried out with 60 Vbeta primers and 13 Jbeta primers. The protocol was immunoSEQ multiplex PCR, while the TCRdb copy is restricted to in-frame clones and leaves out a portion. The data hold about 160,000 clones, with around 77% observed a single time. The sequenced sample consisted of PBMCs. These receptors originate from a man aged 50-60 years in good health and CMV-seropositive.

Written as DNA, the CDR3 is TGTGCCAGCATCCAACCTAGCGTACGACAGGGGGCCGGCTATGGCTACACCTTC. Translated, it gives CASIQPSVRQGAGYGYTF. The chain recombines TRBV7-3 with TRBJ1-2; 10 nucleotides line up with TRBD1. The V gene's germline CDR1 is SGHTA and CDR2 FQGTGA. The CDR3 runs 18 residues. The J segment lost 4 bases and the V segment lost 7 bases, leaving 18 bases of the junction unmatched.

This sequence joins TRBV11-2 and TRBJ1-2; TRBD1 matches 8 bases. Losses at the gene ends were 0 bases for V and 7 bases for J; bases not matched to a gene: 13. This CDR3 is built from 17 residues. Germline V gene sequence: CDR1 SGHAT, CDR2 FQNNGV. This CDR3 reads CASSLEAGTGLKSGYTF. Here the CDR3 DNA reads TGTGCCAGCAGCTTAGAAGCCGGGACAGGACTAAAAAGTGGCTACACCTTC.

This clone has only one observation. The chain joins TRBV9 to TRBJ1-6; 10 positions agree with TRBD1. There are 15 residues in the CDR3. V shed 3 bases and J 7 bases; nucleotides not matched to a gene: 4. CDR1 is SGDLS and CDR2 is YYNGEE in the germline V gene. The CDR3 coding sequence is TGTGCCAGCAGCGGGCTGGGACAGGGGAATTCACCCCTCCACTTT. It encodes CASSGLGQGNSPLHF.

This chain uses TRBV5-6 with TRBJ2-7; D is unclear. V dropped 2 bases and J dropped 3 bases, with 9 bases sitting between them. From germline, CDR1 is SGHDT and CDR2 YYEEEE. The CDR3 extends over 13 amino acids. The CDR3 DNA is TGTGCCAGCAGCTTCCTCCCAGTCTACGAGCAGTACTTC. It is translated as CASSFLPVYEQYF.

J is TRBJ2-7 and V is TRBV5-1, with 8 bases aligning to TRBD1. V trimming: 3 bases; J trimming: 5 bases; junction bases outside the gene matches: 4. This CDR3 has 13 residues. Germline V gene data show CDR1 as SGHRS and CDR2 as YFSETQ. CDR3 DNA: TGCGCCAGCAGCTGGACAGGGATCGACGAGCAGTACTTC. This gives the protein CASSWTGIDEQYF. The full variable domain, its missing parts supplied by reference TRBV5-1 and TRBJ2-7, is KAGVTQTPRYLIKTRGQQVTLSCSPISGHRSVSWYQQTPGQGLQFLFEYFSETQRNKGNFPGRFSGRQFSNSRSEMNVSTLELGDSALYLCASSWTGIDEQYFGPGTRLTVT.

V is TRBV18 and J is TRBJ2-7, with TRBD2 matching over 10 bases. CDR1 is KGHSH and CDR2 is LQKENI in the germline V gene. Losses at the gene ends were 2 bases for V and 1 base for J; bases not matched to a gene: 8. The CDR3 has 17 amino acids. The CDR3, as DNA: TGTGCCAGCTCACCATCCAGCGGGGGGGCCGGGTCCTACGAGCAGTACTTC. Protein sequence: CASSPSSGGAGSYEQYF.

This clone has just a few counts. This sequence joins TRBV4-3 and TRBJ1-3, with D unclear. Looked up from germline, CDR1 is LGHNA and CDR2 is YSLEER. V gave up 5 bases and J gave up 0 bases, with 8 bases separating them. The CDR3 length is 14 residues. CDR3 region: CASSSGYSGNTIYF. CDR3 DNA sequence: TGCGCCAGCAGCTCGGGTTACTCTGGAAACACCATATATTTT.

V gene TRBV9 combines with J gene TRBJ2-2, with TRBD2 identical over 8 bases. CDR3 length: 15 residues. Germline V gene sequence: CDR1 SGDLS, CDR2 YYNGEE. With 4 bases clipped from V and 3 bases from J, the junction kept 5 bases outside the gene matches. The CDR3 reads CASSLSGVHTGELFF. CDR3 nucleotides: TGTGCCAGCAGCCTTAGCGGGGTGCACACCGGGGAGCTGTTTTTT.

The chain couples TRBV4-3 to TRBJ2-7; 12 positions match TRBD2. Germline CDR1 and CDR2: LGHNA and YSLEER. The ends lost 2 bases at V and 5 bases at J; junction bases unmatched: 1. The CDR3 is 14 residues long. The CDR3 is CASSQRTSGDEQYF. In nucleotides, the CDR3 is TGCGCCAGCAGCCAAAGGACTAGCGGGGACGAGCAGTACTTC.

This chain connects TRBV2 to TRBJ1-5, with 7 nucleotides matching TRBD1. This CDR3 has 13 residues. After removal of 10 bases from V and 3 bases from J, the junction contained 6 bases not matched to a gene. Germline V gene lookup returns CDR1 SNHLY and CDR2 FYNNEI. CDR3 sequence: CATRQGFNQPQHF. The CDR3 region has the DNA TGTGCCACCCGACAGGGCTTCAATCAGCCCCAGCATTTT.

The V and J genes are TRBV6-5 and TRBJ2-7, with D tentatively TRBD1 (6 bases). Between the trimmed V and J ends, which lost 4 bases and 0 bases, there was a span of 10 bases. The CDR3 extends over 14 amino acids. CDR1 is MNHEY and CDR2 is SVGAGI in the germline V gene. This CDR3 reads CASSLQGPSYEQYF. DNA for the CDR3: TGTGCCAGCAGTTTACAGGGACCCTCCTACGAGCAGTACTTC.

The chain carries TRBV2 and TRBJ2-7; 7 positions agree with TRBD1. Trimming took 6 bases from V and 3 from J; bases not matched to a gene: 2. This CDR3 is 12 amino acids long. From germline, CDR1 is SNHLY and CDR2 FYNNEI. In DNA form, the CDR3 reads TGTGCCAGCAGAGGGGGCATCTACGAGCAGTACTTC. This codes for CASRGGIYEQYF. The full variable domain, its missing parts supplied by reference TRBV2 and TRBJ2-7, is EPEVTQTPSHQVTQMGQEVILRCVPISNHLYFYWYRQILGQKVEFLVSFYNNEISEKSEIFDDQFSVERPDGSNFTLKIRSTKLEDSAMYFCASRGGIYEQYFGPGTRLTVT.

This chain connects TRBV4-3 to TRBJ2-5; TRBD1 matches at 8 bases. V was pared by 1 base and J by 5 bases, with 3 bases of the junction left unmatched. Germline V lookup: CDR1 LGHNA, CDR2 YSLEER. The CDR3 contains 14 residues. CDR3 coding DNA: TGCGCCAGCAGCCAAGGCCAGGGGGCCGAGACCCAGTACTTC. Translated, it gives CASSQGQGAETQYF.

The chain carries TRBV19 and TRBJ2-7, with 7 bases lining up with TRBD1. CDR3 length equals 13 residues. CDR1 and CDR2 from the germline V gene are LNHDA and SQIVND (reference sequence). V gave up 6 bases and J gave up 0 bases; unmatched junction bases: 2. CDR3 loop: CASRGQSSYEQYF. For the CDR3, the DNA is TGTGCCAGTAGGGGACAGAGCTCCTACGAGCAGTACTTC.

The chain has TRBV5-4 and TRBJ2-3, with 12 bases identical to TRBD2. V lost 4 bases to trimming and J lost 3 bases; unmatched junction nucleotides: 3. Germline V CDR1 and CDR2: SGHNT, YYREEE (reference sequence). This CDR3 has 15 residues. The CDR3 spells CASSVGTSGTDTQYF. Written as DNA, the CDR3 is TGTGCCAGCAGCGTGGGGACTAGCGGGACAGATACGCAGTATTTT.

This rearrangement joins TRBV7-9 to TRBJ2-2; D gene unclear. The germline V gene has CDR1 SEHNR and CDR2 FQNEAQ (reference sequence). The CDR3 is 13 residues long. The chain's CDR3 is CAALFEMTGELFF. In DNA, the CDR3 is TGTGCAGCGCTTTTTGAGATGACCGGGGAGCTGTTTTTT. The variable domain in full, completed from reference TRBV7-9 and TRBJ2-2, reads DTGVSQNPRHKITKRGQNVTFRCDPISEHNRLYWYRQTLGQGPEFLTYFQNEAQLEKSRLLSDRFSAERPKGSFSTLEIQRTEQGDSAMYLCAALFEMTGELFFGEGSRLTVL.

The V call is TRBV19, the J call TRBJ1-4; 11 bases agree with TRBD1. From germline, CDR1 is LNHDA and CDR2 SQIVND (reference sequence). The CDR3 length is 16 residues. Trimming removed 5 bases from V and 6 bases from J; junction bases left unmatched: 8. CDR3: CASSVKPGQGDEKLFF. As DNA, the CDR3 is TGTGCCAGTAGTGTAAAGCCGGGACAGGGGGATGAAAAACTGTTTTTT.

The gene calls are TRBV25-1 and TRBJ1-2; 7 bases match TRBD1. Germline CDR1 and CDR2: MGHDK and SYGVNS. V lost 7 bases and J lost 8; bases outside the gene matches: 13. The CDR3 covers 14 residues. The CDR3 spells CASTSLDRENGYTF. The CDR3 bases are TGTGCCAGCACCAGCCTTGACAGGGAAAACGGCTACACCTTC.

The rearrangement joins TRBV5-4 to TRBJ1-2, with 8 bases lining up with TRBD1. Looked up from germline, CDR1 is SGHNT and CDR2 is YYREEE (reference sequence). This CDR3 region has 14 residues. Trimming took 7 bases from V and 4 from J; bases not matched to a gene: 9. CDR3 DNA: TGTGCCAGCCGAGAACCGGGACAGGTCTATGGCTACACCTTC. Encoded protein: CASREPGQVYGYTF.

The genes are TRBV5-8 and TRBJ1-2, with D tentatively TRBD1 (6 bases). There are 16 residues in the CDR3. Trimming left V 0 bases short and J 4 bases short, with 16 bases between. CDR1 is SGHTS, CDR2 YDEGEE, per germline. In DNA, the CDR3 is TGTGCCAGCAGCTTGGCCCTTACAGGGATCCTCTATGGCTACACCTTC. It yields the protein CASSLALTGILYGYTF.

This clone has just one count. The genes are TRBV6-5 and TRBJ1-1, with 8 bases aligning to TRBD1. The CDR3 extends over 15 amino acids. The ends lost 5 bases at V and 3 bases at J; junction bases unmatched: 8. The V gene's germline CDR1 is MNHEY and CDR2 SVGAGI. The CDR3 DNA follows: TGTGCCAGCAGTCCCGGGACAGGAAGGGACACTGAAGCTTTCTTT. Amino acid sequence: CASSPGTGRDTEAFF.

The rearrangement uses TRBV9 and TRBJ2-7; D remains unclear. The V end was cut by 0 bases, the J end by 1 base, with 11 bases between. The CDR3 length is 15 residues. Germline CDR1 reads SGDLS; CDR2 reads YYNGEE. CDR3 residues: CASSVGDPRSYEQYF. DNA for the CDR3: TGTGCCAGCAGCGTAGGTGATCCCAGGTCCTACGAGCAGTACTTC.

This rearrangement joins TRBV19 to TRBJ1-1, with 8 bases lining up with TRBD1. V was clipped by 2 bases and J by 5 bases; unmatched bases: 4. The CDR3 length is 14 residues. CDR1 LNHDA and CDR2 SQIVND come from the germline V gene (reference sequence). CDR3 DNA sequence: TGTGCCAGTAGTATATGGACAGGGAGAACTGAAGCTTTCTTT. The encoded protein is CASSIWTGRTEAFF.

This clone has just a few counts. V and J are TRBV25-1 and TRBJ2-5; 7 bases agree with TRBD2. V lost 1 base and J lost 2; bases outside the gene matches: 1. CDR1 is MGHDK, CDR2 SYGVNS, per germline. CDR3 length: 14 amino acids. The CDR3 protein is CASSELGLQETQYF. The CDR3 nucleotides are TGTGCCAGCAGTGAATTGGGACTACAAGAGACCCAGTACTTC.

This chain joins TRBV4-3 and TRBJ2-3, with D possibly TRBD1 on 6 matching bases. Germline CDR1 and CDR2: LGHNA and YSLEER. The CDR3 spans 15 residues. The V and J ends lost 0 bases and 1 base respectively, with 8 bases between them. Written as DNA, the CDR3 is TGCGCCAGCAGCCAAGATCGACAGGGCACAGATACGCAGTATTTT. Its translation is CASSQDRQGTDTQYF.

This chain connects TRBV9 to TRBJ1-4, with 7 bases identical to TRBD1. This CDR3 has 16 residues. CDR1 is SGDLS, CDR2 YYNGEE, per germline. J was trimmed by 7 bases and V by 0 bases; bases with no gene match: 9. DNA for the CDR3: TGTGCCAGCAGCGTAGCTGCGGGACAGATGGGTGAAAAACTGTTTTTT. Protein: CASSVAAGQMGEKLFF.

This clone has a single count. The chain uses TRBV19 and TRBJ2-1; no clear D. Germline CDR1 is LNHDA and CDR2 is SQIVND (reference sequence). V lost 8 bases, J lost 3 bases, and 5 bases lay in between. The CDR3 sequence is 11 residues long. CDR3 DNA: TGTGCCAGTTCCATCTACAATGAGCAGTTCTTC. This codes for CASSIYNEQFF.